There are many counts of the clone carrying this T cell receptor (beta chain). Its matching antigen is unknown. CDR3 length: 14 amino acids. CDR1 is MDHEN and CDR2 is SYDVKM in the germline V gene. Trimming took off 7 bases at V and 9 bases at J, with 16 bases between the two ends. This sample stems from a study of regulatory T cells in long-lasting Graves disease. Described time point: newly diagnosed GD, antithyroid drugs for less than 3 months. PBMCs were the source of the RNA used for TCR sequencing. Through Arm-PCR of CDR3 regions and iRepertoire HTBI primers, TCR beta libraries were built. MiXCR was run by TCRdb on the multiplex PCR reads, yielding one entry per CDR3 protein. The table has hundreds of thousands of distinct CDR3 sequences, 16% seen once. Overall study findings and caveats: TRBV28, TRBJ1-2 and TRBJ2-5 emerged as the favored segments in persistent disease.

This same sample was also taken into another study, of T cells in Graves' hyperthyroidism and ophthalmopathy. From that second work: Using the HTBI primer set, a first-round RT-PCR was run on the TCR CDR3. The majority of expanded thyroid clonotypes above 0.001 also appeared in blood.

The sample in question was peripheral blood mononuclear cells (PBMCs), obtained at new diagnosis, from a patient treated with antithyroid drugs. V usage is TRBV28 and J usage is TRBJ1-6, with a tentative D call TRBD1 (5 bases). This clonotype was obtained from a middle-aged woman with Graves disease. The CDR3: CASTPPARGSPLHF. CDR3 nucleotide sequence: TGTGCCAGCACCCCCCCCGCTAGGGGTTCACCCCTCCACTTT.